The clone carrying this T cell receptor beta chain showed up just a few times. Antigen: not known. The data stem from a study of T cell repertoires in cytomegalovirus infection. Study background: Evidence of both CMV infection and a matching HLA type came from public TCR beta signatures. Whole-study results and caveats: Carriers of CMV plus the relevant HLA were identified by cumulative public TCR beta family frequency. In two of eight donors, the top clonotype was HLA-C-restricted CMV-specific.

TCRdb recomputed calls from the reads with MiXCR, one row per CDR3 protein. The sample records 830,000 or so distinct CDR3 sequences, roughly 33% being singletons. The sequence derives from a human donor in good health (CMV status not recorded). Some clones in this sample may be carry-over from other donors' samples. Sample: cultured CD8+ T cells from PBMCs, taken from culture after CMV antigen stimulation.

DNA for the CDR3: TGTGCCAGCAGTTGGGGGGGACAGGGTCCGATCCCCCAGCATTTT. Translation: CASSWGGQGPIPQHF. The rearrangement uses TRBV5-4 and TRBJ1-5; 9 bases align to TRBD1. CDR1 and CDR2 (germline): SGHNT, YYREEE (reference sequence). The CDR3 has 15 amino acids. The junction had 13 bases not matched to a gene; V was cut back by 5 bases and J by 10 bases.